The entry below gives a single TCR beta chain sequence along with its context. Its antigen is unidentified. Here immunoSEQ multiplex PCR was the method, and the copy in TCRdb shows in-frame clones only, minus some. Of 90,000 to 120,000 clones in the sample, under 95% were seen once. This record belongs to a study of T cell responses to AZD1222 COVID-19 vaccine. Study-level results: Once two AZD1222 doses were given, Spike-specific TCR breadth and depth went up.

V was shortened by 3 bases and J by 2 bases, with 5 bases between the two germline ends. Per germline, CDR1 GTSNPN and CDR2 SVGIG (reference sequence). The CDR3 extends over 11 amino acids. The sample consisted of peripheral blood, taken 28 days after the second AZD1222 dose. V and J are TRBV30 and TRBJ2-7; D might be TRBD1 or TRBD2, each matching 5 bases. The origin of this receptor is an adult who received the AZD1222 COVID-19 vaccine. CDR3 protein: CAWRGAYEQYF. The CDR3 DNA reads TGTGCCTGGAGGGGGGCCTACGAGCAGTACTTC.